This is a list of T cell receptor beta chains from one sample in a study of shared clonotypes between healthy human individuals. Clones were read by immunoSEQ multiplex PCR, and TCRdb kept only the in-frame ones, dropping some. The sample lists some 650,000 clones, almost 97% occurring once. The sequenced material came from naive CD4+ T cells sorted from blood. These receptor sequences come from a woman younger than 45 in good health. The CDR3 runs from the conserved cysteine through the conserved F or W. D genes are given only for firm matches. Only some rows state a clone size, as once, few, many or a class for expanded clones.

DNA: TGCAGCGTTGAGGGGGTCTCTGGAAACACCATATATTTT
CDR3: CSVEGVSGNTIYF
size: .
J: TRBJ1-3
V: TRBV29-1
D: .

DNA: TGCGCCAGCAGCTTGGCCGGTATGGCGGGAGACCACTACGAGCAGTACTTC
CDR3: CASSLAGMAGDHYEQYF
size: .
J: TRBJ2-7
V: TRBV5-1
D: TRBD2

DNA: TGTGCCTGGAGTGGCACGGGTCCGGGCCCCTACGAGCAGTACTTC
CDR3: CAWSGTGPGPYEQYF
size: .
J: TRBJ2-7
V: TRBV30
D: .

DNA: TGTGCCAGTCACCAAGGGGGAACTGGAAACACCATATATTTT
CDR3: CASHQGGTGNTIYF
size: .
J: TRBJ1-3
V: TRBV5-4
D: .

DNA: TGTGCCAGCAGTCGGAAGGGAGTGGGGGTGGGGAATGAGCAGTTCTTC
CDR3: CASSRKGVGVGNEQFF
size: .
J: TRBJ2-1
V: TRBV25-1
D: .

DNA: TGTGCCAGCAGCTTCACCGAGTACTCCTACGAGCAGTACTTC
CDR3: CASSFTEYSYEQYF
size: .
J: TRBJ2-7
V: TRBV11-2
D: .

DNA: TGTGCCAGCAGTCAGGGACAGGGACTAACCTACGAGCAGTACTTC
CDR3: CASSQGQGLTYEQYF
size: .
J: TRBJ2-7
V: TRBV6-6
D: TRBD1

DNA: TGTGCCAGTAGTTTCGGCACAGGGGGTTCCTACGAGCAGTACTTC
CDR3: CASSFGTGGSYEQYF
size: .
J: TRBJ2-7
V: TRBV19
D: TRBD1

DNA: TGCGCCAGCAGTGTCGAAAGGAACACTGAAGCTTTCTTT
CDR3: CASSVERNTEAFF
size: .
J: TRBJ1-1
V: TRBV10-1
D: .

DNA: TGTGCCAGCAAAGGACCAGAGACCCAGTACTTC
CDR3: CASKGPETQYF
size: .
J: TRBJ2-5
V: TRBV28
D: .

DNA: TGCGCCAGCAGCCAAGATCCGCGGGATACGCAGTATTTT
CDR3: CASSQDPRDTQYF
size: .
J: TRBJ2-3
V: TRBV4-1
D: .

DNA: TGCGCCAGCAGCTTGGCCCTAGGACAGGGGGCTGAAAAACTGTTTTTT
CDR3: CASSLALGQGAEKLFF
size: once
J: TRBJ1-4
V: TRBV5-1
D: TRBD1

DNA: TGTGCCAGCAGTGATGGACAGGGGATCTACGAGCAGTACTTC
CDR3: CASSDGQGIYEQYF
size: .
J: TRBJ2-7
V: TRBV6-1
D: TRBD1

DNA: TGCGCCAGCAGCCAAAGTCCCCTTAGCGGCTACACCTTC
CDR3: CASSQSPLSGYTF
size: .
J: TRBJ1-2
V: TRBV4-1
D: .

DNA: TGTGCCAGCAGCGCACTATTAGACAGGGAGAATGGCTACACCTTC
CDR3: CASSALLDRENGYTF
size: .
J: TRBJ1-2
V: TRBV11-2
D: TRBD1

DNA: TGTGCCAGCAGTTTATCTCGGACTAGTAGGTACAATGAGCAGTTCTTC
CDR3: CASSLSRTSRYNEQFF
size: .
J: TRBJ2-1
V: TRBV27
D: TRBD2

DNA: TGTGCCAGCTCAGAATTGCCCAACTCCTACGAGCAGTACTTC
CDR3: CASSELPNSYEQYF
size: .
J: TRBJ2-7
V: TRBV18
D: .

DNA: TGTGCCAGTAGTCACCAGGACCTCCCTGCGGGGCCCCAGCATTTT
CDR3: CASSHQDLPAGPQHF
size: once
J: TRBJ1-5
V: TRBV19
D: .

DNA: TGTGCCAGTAGTATCTTGGACAGACTCTATGGCTACACCTTC
CDR3: CASSILDRLYGYTF
size: .
J: TRBJ1-2
V: TRBV19
D: .

DNA: TGTGCCAGCAGCTCTTCAGGGGCGACCAGATATGGCTACACCTTC
CDR3: CASSSSGATRYGYTF
size: once
J: TRBJ1-2
V: TRBV28
D: .

DNA: TGTGCCAGCATTACCCCGGGACAGGGAACTACTGAAGCTTTCTTT
CDR3: CASITPGQGTTEAFF
size: .
J: TRBJ1-1
V: TRBV6-5
D: TRBD1

DNA: TGCGCCAGCAGCCTAGGACAGGGGGGACAGCCCCAGCATTTT
CDR3: CASSLGQGGQPQHF
size: once
J: TRBJ1-5
V: TRBV5-1
D: TRBD1

DNA: TGTGCCAGCAGCGTAGGGGGGTCATTCTCCTACGAGCAGTACTTC
CDR3: CASSVGGSFSYEQYF
size: .
J: TRBJ2-7
V: TRBV9
D: .

DNA: TGTGCCTGGAGTGTAAGGGGTCAGCCCCAGCATTTT
CDR3: CAWSVRGQPQHF
size: .
J: TRBJ1-5
V: TRBV30
D: .

DNA: TGTGCCAGCAGCCAACGGAGGTCCTTTGAGCAGTACTTC
CDR3: CASSQRRSFEQYF
size: .
J: TRBJ2-5
V: TRBV11-2
D: .

DNA: TGTGCCAGCACCCCACCCGGGACACCCGTACGGAACACTGAAGCTTTCTTT
CDR3: CASTPPGTPVRNTEAFF
size: .
J: TRBJ1-1
V: TRBV28
D: .

DNA: TGTGCCAGCAGTAGTGGGCTTGAAACAAGGGGACAGCCCTACGAGCAGTACTTC
CDR3: CASSSGLETRGQPYEQYF
size: .
J: TRBJ2-7
V: TRBV28
D: TRBD1

DNA: TGTGCCAGCAGCCCGCATTCAGGGAATACTGAAGCTTTCTTT
CDR3: CASSPHSGNTEAFF
size: once
J: TRBJ1-1
V: TRBV7-9
D: .

DNA: TGCGCCAGCAGCCTGGTCGGGACAACCCCTCAAGAGACCCAGTACTTC
CDR3: CASSLVGTTPQETQYF
size: .
J: TRBJ2-5
V: TRBV5-1
D: .

DNA: TGCAGCGTTGAGGGACGTCGATATGAGCAGTTCTTC
CDR3: CSVEGRRYEQFF
size: .
J: TRBJ2-1
V: TRBV29-1
D: .

DNA: TGTGCCAGCAGTGCGCGGGTAGCGGGAGTTAGCTCCTACAATGAGCAGTTCTTC
CDR3: CASSARVAGVSSYNEQFF
size: .
J: TRBJ2-1
V: TRBV6-1
D: TRBD2

DNA: TGTGCCAGTTCTACGGAGCAAGCGGGACTAGCGGGAAGCGAGCAGTACTTC
CDR3: CASSTEQAGLAGSEQYF
size: .
J: TRBJ2-7
V: TRBV18
D: TRBD2

DNA: TGTGCCAGCAGACCAAAACTAGCGGGGGTCACAGATACGCAGTATTTT
CDR3: CASRPKLAGVTDTQYF
size: once
J: TRBJ2-3
V: TRBV7-8
D: TRBD2

DNA: TGTGCCAGCAGCTTTAATGGGGATTCATTTCCATTCTCCTACGAGCAGTACTTC
CDR3: CASSFNGDSFPFSYEQYF
size: .
J: TRBJ2-7
V: TRBV7-2
D: .

DNA: TGTGCCAGCAGTGAACACTTAATCGGGCAGGCCAATCAGCCCCAGCATTTT
CDR3: CASSEHLIGQANQPQHF
size: .
J: TRBJ1-5
V: TRBV2
D: .

DNA: TGCGCCAGCAGCATCGAGTCTCAAGAGACCCAGTACTTC
CDR3: CASSIESQETQYF
size: .
J: TRBJ2-5
V: TRBV5-1
D: .

DNA: TGTGCCAGCAGTGAAGGAGGGGTAATCAATCAGCCCCAGCATTTT
CDR3: CASSEGGVINQPQHF
size: .
J: TRBJ1-5
V: TRBV25-1
D: .

DNA: TGTGCCAGCAGTCCCAAGGGGTTCACCGGGGAGCTGTTTTTT
CDR3: CASSPKGFTGELFF
size: .
J: TRBJ2-2
V: TRBV6-5
D: .

DNA: TGTGCCAGCAGCAACATCTTGGGACTAGGTCGCGAGCAGTACTTC
CDR3: CASSNILGLGREQYF
size: .
J: TRBJ2-7
V: TRBV21-1
D: .

DNA: TGTGCCAGCAGCTACAGGGCCGGCAATCAGCCCCAGCATTTT
CDR3: CASSYRAGNQPQHF
size: .
J: TRBJ1-5
V: TRBV6-1
D: .

DNA: TGCGCCAGCAGCTTGAACAGCCCCTACAATGAGCAGTTCTTC
CDR3: CASSLNSPYNEQFF
size: .
J: TRBJ2-1
V: TRBV5-1
D: .

DNA: TGTGCCAGCAGTGACTCTGGCAGGGGTCCCTACAATGAGCAGTTCTTC
CDR3: CASSDSGRGPYNEQFF
size: once
J: TRBJ2-1
V: TRBV6-4
D: .

DNA: TGTGCCAGCAGCGGGACAGGGGGAAATCAGCCCCAGCATTTT
CDR3: CASSGTGGNQPQHF
size: .
J: TRBJ1-5
V: TRBV11-2
D: TRBD1

DNA: TGTGCCAGCCACAGGGTGCCCGGGGAGCTGTTTTTT
CDR3: CASHRVPGELFF
size: .
J: TRBJ2-2
V: TRBV28
D: .

DNA: TGTGCCAGCAGGGGCTCTAATTCACCCCTCCACTTT
CDR3: CASRGSNSPLHF
size: .
J: TRBJ1-6
V: TRBV28
D: .